This TCR beta chain was identified during a study of blood T cell repertoires in COVID-19. There are 15 residues in the CDR3. The germline gives CDR1 SGHNT, CDR2 YENEEA. V was pared by 8 bases and J by 4 bases, with 8 bases of the junction left unmatched. The data were produced by immunoSEQ multiplex PCR, yet TCRdb's version contains in-frame clones alone and is incomplete. The sample contains tens of thousands of clones, roughly 81% of which appear only once. Enrollment of patients from Seattle took place during active infection, with longitudinal follow-up. The source material was peripheral blood. The sequence was collected from a man aged 55-75 years with COVID-19, enrolled during active disease. The V gene is TRBV11-3, the J gene TRBJ2-1; TRBD2 matches at 10 bases. DNA of the CDR3: TGTGCCAGCGGTCTAGCGGGAGAACCATACAATGAGCAGTTCTTC. This encodes CASGLAGEPYNEQFF.